This T cell receptor (beta chain) was retrieved from a study of human T cells and chemical hapten exposure. Study overall: Per-sample TCR yield variation was attributed mainly to small pooled library volume differences. General study findings and limits: Controls had significantly fewer large CDR3 similarity clusters than were formed by expanded TCRs.

As for time point: patch test 2, 6 weeks after DPC sensitization. Treatment noted: therapeutic diphenylcyclopropenone sensitization with weekly scalp DPC. Germline CDR1 and CDR2: LGHDT and YNNKEL (reference sequence). The CDR3 runs to 15 residues. V lost 6 bases and J 5 bases, leaving 20 bases between the germline ends. TCRdb re-called the RACE reads with MiXCR, one entry per CDR3 protein. The sample lists nearly 95,000 distinct CDR3 sequences; more than 9.5% were seen once. Note on this clonotype: Its cognate antigen is unknown.

This clonotype originated in a man aged 40-50 years with alopecia areata. Some clones in this sample may be carry-over from other donors' samples. Source: whole blood, taken in connection with sensitization to the hapten diphenylcyclopropenone (DPC). The chain recombines TRBV3-1 with TRBJ2-7; tentative D call: TRBD1 (6 bases). The CDR3 is CASRLTGNMGNEQYF. CDR3 nucleotide sequence: TGTGCCAGCAGACTTACAGGGAATATGGGAAACGAGCAGTACTTC.